Listed here are 7 T cell receptor beta chains from one sample, sequenced in a study of CD8+ T cells in alopecia areata. Sampling of alopecia areata patients yielded lesional scalp punch biopsies as well as peripheral blood. Extraction of RNA preceded its reverse transcription into cDNA, which served as the sequencing template. Sequencing was performed with immunoSEQ multiplex PCR; in TCRdb, only in-frame clones are kept and a portion is missing. The data contain roughly 10,000 clones, 59% of them seen just once; the ten biggest clones take up 8.1%. Source: skin, taken at week 0. These receptors all stem from a human donor with alopecia areata.

V gene TRBV15 combines with J gene TRBJ1-3; possible D gene TRBD1, 5 bases. The V end was cut by 4 bases, the J end by 0 bases, with 13 bases between. Germline V CDR1 and CDR2: LNHNV, YYDKDF (reference sequence). The CDR3 spans 16 residues. For the CDR3, the DNA is TGTGCCACCAGCAAACCAGGGAGTTACTCTGGAAACACCATATATTTT. Residues: CATSKPGSYSGNTIYF.

The table lists this clone with a count of one. The chain joins TRBV29-1 to TRBJ2-3; D is possibly TRBD1 (5 bases). CDR1 SQVTM and CDR2 ANQGSEA come from the germline V gene. Trimming took 2 bases from V and 3 from J, leaving 15 bases between them. This CDR3 contains 15 residues. CDR3 coding DNA: TGCAGCGTTGAATCGCGGACACTGAGGACAGATACGCAGTATTTT. Its protein product is CSVESRTLRTDTQYF.

The rearrangement links TRBV5-1 to TRBJ2-7; D remains unclear. Germline V gene lookup returns CDR1 SGHRS and CDR2 YFSETQ. Trimming removed 5 bases from V and 1 base from J, with 10 bases in between. The CDR3 runs 13 residues. Here the CDR3 DNA reads TGCGCCAGCAGTTCACCCAGGTCCTACGAGCAGTACTTC. Translation gives CASSSPRSYEQYF. Filled out from reference TRBV5-1 and TRBJ2-7, the complete variable domain reads KAGVTQTPRYLIKTRGQQVTLSCSPISGHRSVSWYQQTPGQGLQFLFEYFSETQRNKGNFPGRFSGRQFSNSRSEMNVSTLELGDSALYLCASSSPRSYEQYFGPGTRLTVT.

The CDR3 loop reads CASSYLPHRGEAFF. The CDR3 DNA is TGTGCCAGCAGCTACTTGCCTCACAGGGGTGAAGCTTTCTTT. The chain is built from TRBV5-4 and TRBJ1-1, with 7 bases that match TRBD1. The V gene end was trimmed by 3 bases and the J gene end by 7 bases; junction bases not matched to a gene: 9. The CDR3 loop spans 14 amino acids. Germline CDR1 is SGHNT and CDR2 is YYREEE (reference sequence).

This chain links TRBV5-4 with TRBJ2-3; 7 bases agree with TRBD2. CDR3 length: 14 amino acids. The J segment lost 6 bases and the V segment lost 4 bases, leaving 8 bases of the junction unmatched. CDR1 is SGHNT and CDR2 is YYREEE in the germline V gene (reference sequence). CDR3 amino acids: CASSPGLGGDTQYF. The CDR3 DNA sequence: TGTGCCAGCAGCCCCGGACTAGGCGGCGATACGCAGTATTTT.

In this sample, this clone turned up a few times. The chain recombines TRBV2 with TRBJ2-1; D ambiguous. The V and J ends lost 1 base and 0 bases respectively, with 7 bases between them. The CDR3 contains 15 residues. Germline V gene lookup returns CDR1 SNHLY and CDR2 FYNNEI. The CDR3 spells CASSEDISSYNEQFF. In nucleotides, the CDR3 is TGTGCCAGCAGTGAAGACATTAGCTCCTACAATGAGCAGTTCTTC.

The rearrangement uses TRBV6-1 and TRBJ1-4; TRBD1 agrees at 9 bases. V lost 6 bases to trimming and J lost 7 bases; unmatched junction nucleotides: 9. The germline V gene encodes CDR1 MNHNS and CDR2 SASEGT. The length of the CDR3 is 15 residues. This chain's CDR3 is CASSEQTGGREKLFF. Here the CDR3 DNA reads TGTGCCAGCAGCGAACAGACAGGGGGGCGTGAAAAACTGTTTTTT.